This T cell receptor beta chain emerged from a study of T cell repertoires in cytomegalovirus infection. Study in general: Based on public TCR beta signatures, there were indications of CMV infection and of a matching HLA type.

Study conclusions and caveats: HLA-C-restricted CMV-specific TCR beta clonotypes prevailed in the ex vivo response.

This clonotype has a count of ten or more. Antigen specificity is unknown. The length of the CDR3 is 14 residues. V was shortened by 3 bases and J by 4 bases, with 13 bases between the two germline ends. CDR1 SGHTA and CDR2 FQGNSA come from the germline V gene. Each CDR3 protein is one row after TCRdb ran MiXCR on the reads. This sample has 200,000 to 300,000 distinct CDR3 sequences, with approximately 10% found just once. This chain connects TRBV7-2 to TRBJ2-7, with D possibly matching TRBD1 (6 bases). This receptor was taken from a human donor in good health (CMV status not recorded). Some clones in this sample may be carry-over from other donors' samples. Sequenced sample: PBMCs. The CDR3 DNA reads as TGTGCCAGCAGCTTGGACAGCCTTGGGTACGAGCAGTACTTC. It is translated as CASSLDSLGYEQYF.